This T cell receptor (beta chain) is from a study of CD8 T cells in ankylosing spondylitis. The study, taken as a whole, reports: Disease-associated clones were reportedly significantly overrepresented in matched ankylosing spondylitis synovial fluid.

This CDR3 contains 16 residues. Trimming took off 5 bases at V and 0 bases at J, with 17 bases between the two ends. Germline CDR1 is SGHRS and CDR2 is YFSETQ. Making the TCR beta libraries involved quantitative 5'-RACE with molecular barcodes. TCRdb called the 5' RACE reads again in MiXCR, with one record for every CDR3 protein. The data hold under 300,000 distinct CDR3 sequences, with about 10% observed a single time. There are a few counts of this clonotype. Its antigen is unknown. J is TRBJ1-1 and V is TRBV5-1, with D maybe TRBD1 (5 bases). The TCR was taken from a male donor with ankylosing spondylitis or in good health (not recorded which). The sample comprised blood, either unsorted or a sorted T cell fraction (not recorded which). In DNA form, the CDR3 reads TGCGCCAGCAGAACGTACGGGGGGGTGATGAACACTGAAGCTTTCTTT. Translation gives CASRTYGGVMNTEAFF.